Shown below are 29 T cell receptor beta chains from a single sample sequenced in a study of blood T cell repertoires in COVID-19. The table came from immunoSEQ multiplex PCR; TCRdb's copy has only in-frame clones and leaves some out. The sample shows about 70,000 clones, 75% to 85% of them seen only once. The sample consisted of peripheral blood. These receptors all come from a woman in her 70s with acute or convalescent COVID-19.

CDR3 nucleotide sequence: TGCAGCGTTGAGTTTGCCGGCGGGAGGCAGTACGAGCAGTACTTC. Translating it yields CSVEFAGGRQYEQYF. The V call is TRBV29-1, the J call TRBJ2-7; 8 nucleotides align to TRBD2. Germline V CDR1 and CDR2: SQVTM, ANQGSEA. The CDR3 consists of 15 residues. V lost 3 bases and J lost 4; bases outside the gene matches: 11.

V gene TRBV30 combines with J gene TRBJ1-2; 7 nucleotides align to TRBD1. The CDR3 contains 11 residues. Germline lookup yields CDR1 GTSNPN and CDR2 SVGIG (reference sequence). With V trimmed by 3 bases and J by 5 bases, 0 bases remained unmatched. Here the CDR3 reads CAWRTGYGYTF. For the CDR3, the DNA is TGTGCCTGGAGGACAGGGTATGGCTACACCTTC.

The chain uses TRBV2 and TRBJ1-2, with D possibly matching TRBD1 (5 bases). V was clipped by 6 bases and J by 1 base, with 15 bases between them. The CDR3 has 15 residues. Germline values: CDR1 SNHLY, CDR2 FYNNEI. CDR3 sequence: CASRETASFNYGYTF. As DNA, the CDR3 is TGTGCCAGCAGGGAGACAGCTTCCTTTAACTATGGCTACACCTTC.

With respect to this clone: At one end, the junction sequence differs from germline, possibly due to a read error. Other nucleotide sequences from this sample produce the same CDR3. The V and J genes are TRBV6-5 and TRBJ1-2; D is possibly TRBD1 (6 bases). The length of the CDR3 is 14 residues. The V gene's germline CDR1 is MNHEY and CDR2 SVGAGI. The CDR3 is CASTGLITYYGYTF. CDR3 DNA: TGCGCCAGCACAGGGTTAATAACTTACTATGGCTACACCTTC.

This clone was counted once. This rearrangement joins TRBV10-1 to TRBJ2-4; possibly TRBD1 for D (5 bases). This CDR3 spans 14 amino acids. Germline lookup yields CDR1 WNHNN and CDR2 SYGVQD (reference sequence). Trimming left V 2 bases short and J 2 bases short, with 7 bases between. CDR3 DNA sequence: TGCGCCAGCAGTGAGAAGGGGCCCAAAAACATTCAGTACTTC. Encoded protein: CASSEKGPKNIQYF.

This clone appeared once. The chain carries TRBV5-1 and TRBJ1-1; no clear D. V was pared by 2 bases and J by 1 base, with 12 bases between. This CDR3 is 15 amino acids long. CDR1 is SGHRS, CDR2 YFSETQ, per germline. CDR3 bases: TGCGCCAGCAGCTTCCTTGGACGGGGGAACACTGAAGCTTTCTTT. It is translated as CASSFLGRGNTEAFF.

The chain uses TRBV28 and TRBJ1-4; 12 nucleotides match TRBD1. J lost 8 bases, V lost 6 bases, and 16 bases had no gene match. This CDR3 has 18 residues. CDR1 MDHEN and CDR2 SYDVKM come from the germline V gene. The CDR3 sequence: CASRRDRGHPMDSEKLFF. CDR3 bases: TGTGCCAGCAGGCGGGACAGGGGGCACCCAATGGACAGCGAAAAACTGTTTTTT.

The chain carries TRBV28 and TRBJ1-5, with D possibly TRBD1 on 5 matching bases. Germline CDR1 is MDHEN and CDR2 is SYDVKM. Trimming left V 3 bases short and J 4 bases short, with 13 bases between. The CDR3 runs to 15 residues. CDR3 coding DNA: TGTGCCAGCAGTTTCCCGGGGGGTGTGAATCAGCCCCAGCATTTT. Residues: CASSFPGGVNQPQHF. Together with reference TRBV28 and TRBJ1-5, the CDR3 gives the full variable domain: DVKVTQSSRYLVKRTGEKVFLECVQDMDHENMFWYRQDPGLGLRLIYFSYDVKMKEKGDIPEGYSVSREKKERFSLILESASTNQTSMYLCASSFPGGVNQPQHFGDGTRLSIL.

The chain recombines TRBV6-5 with TRBJ2-3; D may be TRBD2 (6 bases). Germline-derived CDR1 and CDR2 are MNHEY and SVGAGI. Trimming cost V 4 bases and J 6 bases, with 11 bases left between them. CDR3 length: 13 residues. CDR3 sequence reads: CASSSGTRDTQYF. In nucleotides, the CDR3 is TGTGCCAGCAGTTCAGGGACTCGGGATACGCAGTATTTT.

J is TRBJ1-3 and V is TRBV28; TRBD1 might be the D (5 bases). The CDR3 has 17 amino acids. V lost 3 bases and J 0 bases, leaving 15 bases between the germline ends. Germline CDR1 reads MDHEN; CDR2 reads SYDVKM. CDR3: CASSLWGGDSSGNTIYF. The CDR3 DNA sequence: TGTGCCAGCAGTTTGTGGGGAGGAGACAGCTCTGGAAACACCATATATTTT.

The genes are TRBV6-5 and TRBJ2-3; possibly TRBD1 for D (5 bases). Germline V CDR1 and CDR2: MNHEY, SVGAGI. V was shortened by 2 bases and J by 5 bases, with 11 bases between the two germline ends. The CDR3 runs 14 residues. The CDR3 protein is CASSYEQGLDTQYF. In nucleotides, the CDR3 is TGTGCCAGCAGTTACGAGCAGGGCTTAGATACGCAGTATTTT.

The chain combines TRBV7-5 with TRBJ2-1; the table's TRBD2 call for D was not verified on the DNA. TRBV7-5 is marked as a pseudogene. The CDR3 has 16 amino acids. CDR3 loop: CARIHRVLEPDNEQFF. The CDR3 coding sequence is TGTGCCAGAATCCACCGGGTACTAGAACCCGACAATGAGCAGTTCTTC.

This clone was recorded only once. The rearrangement uses TRBV6-2 or TRBV6-3 and TRBJ2-7, with TRBD1 matching over 8 bases. Trimming removed 6 bases from V and 4 bases from J; junction bases left unmatched: 5. The CDR3 runs to 13 residues. Germline-derived CDR1 and CDR2 are MNHEY and SVGEGT. CDR3 loop: CASSRQGRYEQYF. The CDR3 DNA follows: TGTGCCAGCAGCCGACAGGGGAGGTACGAGCAGTACTTC.

The chain joins TRBV7-8 to TRBJ1-5; 8 positions match TRBD1. The CDR3 covers 15 residues. V was pared by 0 bases and J by 6 bases, with 4 bases of the junction left unmatched. The germline V gene has CDR1 SGHVS and CDR2 FQNEAQ. The CDR3 bases are TGTGCCAGCAGCTTAGCGCAGGGGGCGGGTCAGCCCCAGCATTTT. It translates to CASSLAQGAGQPQHF.

The rearrangement uses TRBV3-1 (or the pseudogene TRBV3-2) and TRBJ2-7; 9 positions agree with TRBD1. The ends lost 5 bases at V and 4 bases at J; junction bases unmatched: 6. The germline V gene encodes CDR1 LGHDT and CDR2 YNNKEL (reference sequence). The length of the CDR3 is 14 residues. The CDR3 protein is CASSRDRVRYEQYF. The CDR3, as DNA: TGTGCCAGCAGCAGGGACAGGGTAAGATACGAGCAGTACTTC.

The chain couples TRBV5-1 to TRBJ1-5, with a weak D call TRBD1 (6 bases). V was pared by 0 bases and J by 5 bases, with 12 bases between. This CDR3 contains 15 residues. Germline V gene lookup returns CDR1 SGHRS and CDR2 YFSETQ. In DNA, the CDR3 is TGCGCCAGCAGCTTGGTCACAGGGTCAGATCAGCCCCAGCATTTT. Translated: CASSLVTGSDQPQHF.

This chain joins TRBV5-1 and TRBJ2-7, with 7 bases lining up with TRBD1. The CDR3 has 14 residues. With 4 bases clipped from V and 3 bases from J, the junction kept 7 bases outside the gene matches. Germline V lookup: CDR1 SGHRS, CDR2 YFSETQ. This chain's CDR3 is CASSIGTAGYEQYF. The DNA of the CDR3 is TGCGCCAGCAGCATAGGGACAGCAGGCTACGAGCAGTACTTC.

The CDR3 sequence: CASSSVGTLAYGYTF. CDR3 nucleotide sequence: TGTGCCAGCAGCTCAGTAGGGACTTTGGCCTATGGCTACACCTTC. This chain connects TRBV7-8 to TRBJ1-2; a possible D gene is TRBD1 (5 bases). Looked up from germline, CDR1 is SGHVS and CDR2 is FQNEAQ. This CDR3 is built from 15 residues. Trimming removed 4 bases from V and 4 bases from J, with 16 bases in between.

The chain is built from TRBV28 and TRBJ1-1; 9 bases are a match to TRBD1. Losses at the gene ends were 10 bases for V and 1 base for J; bases not matched to a gene: 4. Germline CDR1 MDHEN, CDR2 SYDVKM. CDR3 length: 13 amino acids. The CDR3 region is CATRQGGNTEAFF. In DNA, the CDR3 is TGTGCCACTAGACAGGGGGGGAACACTGAAGCTTTCTTT.

This rearrangement joins TRBV7-9 to TRBJ2-1; 12 nucleotides line up with TRBD2. The CDR3 consists of 15 residues. Germline CDR1 is SEHNR and CDR2 is FQNEAQ (reference sequence). Unmatched junction bases numbered 8, after V lost 5 bases and J lost 9 bases. This CDR3 is CASSPRLAGVVEQFF. CDR3 in DNA: TGTGCCAGCAGCCCCCGACTAGCGGGAGTAGTTGAGCAGTTCTTC.

The chain is built from TRBV4-2 and TRBJ1-2; D gene ambiguous. The CDR3 length is 16 residues. Trimming removed 3 bases from V and 0 bases from J, with 14 bases in between. Germline CDR1 LGHNA, CDR2 YNFKEQ. The CDR3 region has the DNA TGTGCCAGCAGCCACGAAACCCTAGAAACTAACTATGGCTACACCTTC. It codes for CASSHETLETNYGYTF.

This clone was detected once. V and J are TRBV7-9 and TRBJ1-5; 11 positions agree with TRBD1. The CDR3 contains 18 residues. V lost 2 bases and J lost 0; bases outside the gene matches: 6. Germline V gene data show CDR1 as SEHNR and CDR2 as FQNEAQ (reference sequence). CDR3: CASSLTPGTGGSNQPQHF. CDR3 DNA sequence: TGTGCCAGCAGCTTAACTCCCGGGACAGGGGGTAGCAATCAGCCCCAGCATTTT.

CDR3 DNA: TGTGCCAGCAGCCCCAGTTCAGAGACCCAGTACTTC. Its protein product is CASSPSSETQYF. The chain is built from TRBV14 and TRBJ2-5, with D hard to call. This CDR3 has 12 residues. V was cut by 4 bases and J by 4 bases, with 7 bases left in between. Germline V gene data show CDR1 as SGHDN and CDR2 as FVKESK.

For the CDR3, the DNA is TGTGCCAGCAGTTTCCCCCGGACAGGGCAGAATTCACCCCTCCACTTT. Amino acids: CASSFPRTGQNSPLHF. The chain couples TRBV27 to TRBJ1-6, with 8 positions matching TRBD1. The CDR3 is 16 residues long. Germline loops: CDR1 MNHEY, CDR2 SMNVEV (reference sequence). V lost 3 bases to trimming and J lost 7 bases; unmatched junction nucleotides: 8.

The chain employs TRBV5-1 and TRBJ2-3; TRBD2 aligns across 10 bases. The CDR3 loop spans 16 amino acids. The germline V gene has CDR1 SGHRS and CDR2 YFSETQ. V lost 0 bases to trimming and J lost 4 bases; unmatched junction nucleotides: 5. The DNA of the CDR3 is TGCGCCAGCAGCTTGGCCATAGCGGGAGGTTCAGATACGCAGTATTTT. Protein: CASSLAIAGGSDTQYF.

This clone was recorded a few times. The chain couples TRBV5-1 to TRBJ2-2, with 10 bases identical to TRBD2. Losses at the gene ends were 2 bases for V and 1 base for J; bases not matched to a gene: 5. Germline values: CDR1 SGHRS, CDR2 YFSETQ. This CDR3 comprises 17 residues. CDR3 DNA: TGCGCCAGCAGCTTACGGTCTAGCGGGAGGAACACCGGGGAGCTGTTTTTT. Its translation is CASSLRSSGRNTGELFF.

This clone was detected ten times or more. CDR3 residues: CASSIGRSGRMGQPQHF. Written as DNA, the CDR3 is TGTGCCAGTAGTATCGGTCGTTCAGGCAGGATGGGTCAGCCCCAGCATTTT. The genes are TRBV19 and TRBJ1-5; no reliable D call. The CDR3 extends over 17 amino acids. CDR1 and CDR2 (germline): LNHDA, SQIVND (reference sequence). Trimming left V 3 bases short and J 6 bases short, with 21 bases between.

The chain is built from TRBV24-1 and TRBJ2-7; TRBD2 agrees at 16 bases. There are 18 residues in the CDR3. Germline V lookup: CDR1 KGHDR, CDR2 SFDVKD. Trimming removed 5 bases from V and 1 base from J; junction bases left unmatched: 7. The CDR3 sequence: CATSGPGTSGRDSYEQYF. The CDR3 DNA follows: TGTGCCACCAGTGGTCCCGGGACTAGCGGGAGGGATTCCTACGAGCAGTACTTC.

The rearrangement links TRBV7-9 to TRBJ1-1; 8 bases agree with TRBD1. Germline values: CDR1 SEHNR, CDR2 FQNEAQ (reference sequence). J lost 3 bases, V lost 6 bases, and 9 bases had no gene match. The CDR3 has 15 amino acids. Written as DNA, the CDR3 is TGTGCCAGCAGGGCTGACAGGGGTAGGTACACTGAAGCTTTCTTT. It encodes CASRADRGRYTEAFF.